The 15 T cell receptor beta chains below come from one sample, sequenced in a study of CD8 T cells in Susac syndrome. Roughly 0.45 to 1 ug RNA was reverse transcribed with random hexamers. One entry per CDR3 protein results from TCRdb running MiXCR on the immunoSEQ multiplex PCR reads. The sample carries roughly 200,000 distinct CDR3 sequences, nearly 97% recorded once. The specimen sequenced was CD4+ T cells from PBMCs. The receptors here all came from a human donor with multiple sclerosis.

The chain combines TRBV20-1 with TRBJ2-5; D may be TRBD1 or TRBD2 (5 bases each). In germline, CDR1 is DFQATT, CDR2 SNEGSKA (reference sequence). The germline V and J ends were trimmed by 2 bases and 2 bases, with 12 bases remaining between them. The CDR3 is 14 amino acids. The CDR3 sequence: CSARRDARQETQYF. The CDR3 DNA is TGCAGTGCTAGAAGGGACGCCCGACAAGAGACCCAGTACTTC.

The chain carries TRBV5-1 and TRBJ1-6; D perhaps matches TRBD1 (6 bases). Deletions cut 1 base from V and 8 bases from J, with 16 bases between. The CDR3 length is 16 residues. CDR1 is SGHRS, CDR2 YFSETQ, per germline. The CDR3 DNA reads TGCGCCAGCAGCTTGAACGCGGGGGCTAATGATTCACCCCTCCACTTT. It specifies CASSLNAGANDSPLHF.

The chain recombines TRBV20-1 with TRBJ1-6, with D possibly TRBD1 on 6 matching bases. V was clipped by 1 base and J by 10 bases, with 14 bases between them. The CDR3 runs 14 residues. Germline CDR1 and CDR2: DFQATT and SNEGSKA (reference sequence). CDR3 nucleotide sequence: TGCAGTGCTAGAGTGAGGGGGAGGGAGTCACCCCTCCACTTT. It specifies CSARVRGRESPLHF.

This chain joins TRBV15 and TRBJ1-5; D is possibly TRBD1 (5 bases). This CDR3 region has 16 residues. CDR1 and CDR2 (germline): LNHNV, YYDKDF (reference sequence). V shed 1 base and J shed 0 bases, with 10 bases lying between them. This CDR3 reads CATSRAGDRSNQPQHF. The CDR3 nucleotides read TGTGCCACCAGCAGAGCGGGGGACCGTAGCAATCAGCCCCAGCATTTT. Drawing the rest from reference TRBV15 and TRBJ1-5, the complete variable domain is DAMVIQNPRYQVTQFGKPVTLSCSQTLNHNVMYWYQQKSSQAPKLLFHYYDKDFNNEADTPDNFQSRRPNTSFCFLDIRSPGLGDTAMYLCATSRAGDRSNQPQHFGDGTRLSIL.

This chain's CDR3 is CSVDGTSGGFYEQYF. CDR3 nucleotide sequence: TGCAGCGTTGATGGGACTAGCGGGGGATTCTACGAGCAGTACTTC. The V call is TRBV29-1, the J call TRBJ2-7, with 14 positions matching TRBD2. This CDR3 is 15 amino acids long. Per germline, CDR1 SQVTM and CDR2 ANQGSEA. With 3 bases clipped from V and 3 bases from J, the junction kept 4 bases outside the gene matches.

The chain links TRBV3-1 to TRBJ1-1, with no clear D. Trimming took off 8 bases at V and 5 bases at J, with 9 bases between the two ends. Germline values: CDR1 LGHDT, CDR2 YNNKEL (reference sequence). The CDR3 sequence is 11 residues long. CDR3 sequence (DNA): TGTGCCAGCTCCACCGGGACTGAAGCTTTCTTT. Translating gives CASSTGTEAFF.

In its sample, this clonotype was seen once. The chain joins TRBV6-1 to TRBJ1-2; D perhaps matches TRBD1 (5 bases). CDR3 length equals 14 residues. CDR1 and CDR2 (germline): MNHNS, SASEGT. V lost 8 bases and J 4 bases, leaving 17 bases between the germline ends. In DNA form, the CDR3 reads TGTGCCAGCGATACAAGGGCGGGGGTCTATGGCTACACCTTC. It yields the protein CASDTRAGVYGYTF.

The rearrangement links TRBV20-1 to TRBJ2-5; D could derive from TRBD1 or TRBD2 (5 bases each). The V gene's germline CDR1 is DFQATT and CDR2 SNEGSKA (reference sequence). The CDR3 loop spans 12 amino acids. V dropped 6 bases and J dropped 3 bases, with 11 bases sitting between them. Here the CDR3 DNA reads TGCAGTGCGGGGACGCATAAAGAGACCCAGTACTTC. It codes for CSAGTHKETQYF.

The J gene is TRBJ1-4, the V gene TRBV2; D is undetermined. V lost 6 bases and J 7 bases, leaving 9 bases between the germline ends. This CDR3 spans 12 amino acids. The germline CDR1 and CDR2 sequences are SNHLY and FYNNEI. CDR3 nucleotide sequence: TGTGCCAGCAGAGCTTCCGGTGAAAAACTGTTTTTT. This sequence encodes CASRASGEKLFF. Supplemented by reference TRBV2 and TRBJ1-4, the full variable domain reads EPEVTQTPSHQVTQMGQEVILRCVPISNHLYFYWYRQILGQKVEFLVSFYNNEISEKSEIFDDQFSVERPDGSNFTLKIRSTKLEDSAMYFCASRASGEKLFFGSGTQLSVL.

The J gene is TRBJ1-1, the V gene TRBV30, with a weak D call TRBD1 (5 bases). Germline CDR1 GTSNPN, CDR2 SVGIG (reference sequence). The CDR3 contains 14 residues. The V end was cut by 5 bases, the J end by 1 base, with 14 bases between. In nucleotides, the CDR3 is TGTGCCTGGTGGCGACCAGGGAAGAACACTGAAGCTTTCTTT. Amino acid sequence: CAWWRPGKNTEAFF. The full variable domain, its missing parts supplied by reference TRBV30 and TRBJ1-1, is SQTIHQWPATLVQPVGSPLSLECTVEGTSNPNLYWYRQAAGRGLQLLFYSVGIGQISSEVPQNLSASRPQDRQFILSSKKLLLSDSGFYLCAWWRPGKNTEAFFGQGTRLTVV.

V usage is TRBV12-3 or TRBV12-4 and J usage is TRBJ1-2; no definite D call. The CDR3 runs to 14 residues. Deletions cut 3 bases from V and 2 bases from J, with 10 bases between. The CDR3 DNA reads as TGTGCCAGCAGTTTTCTCGGGTGGAACTATGGCTACACCTTC. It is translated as CASSFLGWNYGYTF.

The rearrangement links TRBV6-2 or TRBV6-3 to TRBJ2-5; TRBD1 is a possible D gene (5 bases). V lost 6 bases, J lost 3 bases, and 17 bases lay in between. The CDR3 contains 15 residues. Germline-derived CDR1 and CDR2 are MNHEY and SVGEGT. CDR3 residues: CASSPPGHGKETQYF. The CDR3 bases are TGTGCCAGCAGCCCCCCCGGACATGGAAAAGAGACCCAGTACTTC.

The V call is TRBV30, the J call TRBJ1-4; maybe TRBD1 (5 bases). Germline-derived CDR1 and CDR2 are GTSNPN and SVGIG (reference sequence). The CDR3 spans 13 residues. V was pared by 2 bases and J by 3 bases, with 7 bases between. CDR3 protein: CAWSQGANEKLFF. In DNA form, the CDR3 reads TGTGCCTGGAGTCAGGGTGCTAATGAAAAACTGTTTTTT.

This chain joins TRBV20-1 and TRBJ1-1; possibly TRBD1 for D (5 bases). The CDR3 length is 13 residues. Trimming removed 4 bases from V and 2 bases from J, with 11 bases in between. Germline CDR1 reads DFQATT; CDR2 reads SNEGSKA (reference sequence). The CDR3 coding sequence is TGCAGTGCTATAGGGGCAGTTAACACTGAAGCTTTCTTT. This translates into CSAIGAVNTEAFF.

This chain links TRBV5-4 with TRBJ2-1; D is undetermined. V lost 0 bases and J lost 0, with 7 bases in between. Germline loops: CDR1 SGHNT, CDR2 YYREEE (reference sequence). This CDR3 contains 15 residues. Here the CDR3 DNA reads TGTGCCAGCAGCTTGGTCAGAAGCTCCTACAATGAGCAGTTCTTC. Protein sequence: CASSLVRSSYNEQFF.